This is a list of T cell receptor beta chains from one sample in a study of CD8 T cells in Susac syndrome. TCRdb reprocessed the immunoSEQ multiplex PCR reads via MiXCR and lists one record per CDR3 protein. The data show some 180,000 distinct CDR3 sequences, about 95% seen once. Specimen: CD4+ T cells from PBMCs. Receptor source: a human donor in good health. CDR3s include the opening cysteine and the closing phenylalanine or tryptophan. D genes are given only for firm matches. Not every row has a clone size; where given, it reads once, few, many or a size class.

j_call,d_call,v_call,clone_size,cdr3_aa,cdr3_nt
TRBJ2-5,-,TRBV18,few,CASSLREQETQYF,TGTGCCAGCTCGCTGCGGGAACAAGAGACCCAGTACTTC
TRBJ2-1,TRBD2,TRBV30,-,CAWKSGSSYNEQFF,TGTGCCTGGAAAAGCGGGAGCTCCTACAATGAGCAGTTCTTC
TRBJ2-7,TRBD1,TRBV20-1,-,CSAMGQTSREQYF,TGCAGTGCTATGGGACAGACCTCTCGGGAGCAGTACTTC
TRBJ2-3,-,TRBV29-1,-,CSVEDLTSPDTQYF,TGCAGCGTTGAAGATCTAACTAGCCCAGATACGCAGTATTTT
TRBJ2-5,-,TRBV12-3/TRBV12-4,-,CASSLESTQYF,TGTGCCAGCAGTTTAGAGTCGACCCAGTACTTC
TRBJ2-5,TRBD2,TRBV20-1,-,CSARAAGVETQYF,TGCAGTGCTAGAGCTGCGGGAGTAGAGACCCAGTACTTC
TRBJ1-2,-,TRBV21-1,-,CASSKALPGHFYGYTF,TGTGCCAGCAGCAAAGCGCTCCCGGGACACTTCTATGGCTACACCTTC
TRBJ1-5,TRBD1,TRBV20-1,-,CSARAPGQTNQPQHF,TGCAGTGCTAGGGCTCCGGGACAGACTAATCAGCCCCAGCATTTT
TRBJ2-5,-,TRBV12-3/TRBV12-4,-,CASSFGGGQETQYF,TGTGCCAGCAGTTTCGGGGGCGGGCAAGAGACCCAGTACTTC
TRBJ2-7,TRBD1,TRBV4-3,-,CASSLIPDRVYEQYF,TGCGCCAGCAGTCTAATCCCGGACAGGGTGTACGAGCAGTACTTC
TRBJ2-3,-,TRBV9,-,CASKGDPDTQYF,TGTGCCAGCAAAGGGGATCCAGATACGCAGTATTTT
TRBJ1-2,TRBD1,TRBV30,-,CAWSSRTGRYTF,TGTGCCTGGAGTAGCCGGACAGGGCGCTACACCTTC
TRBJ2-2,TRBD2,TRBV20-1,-,CSARDGRGSHTGELFF,TGCAGTGCTAGAGATGGGCGGGGGTCCCACACCGGGGAGCTGTTTTTT
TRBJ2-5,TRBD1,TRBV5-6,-,CASSVTGVETQYF,TGTGCCAGCAGCGTGACAGGGGTGGAGACCCAGTACTTC
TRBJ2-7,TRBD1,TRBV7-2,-,CASSRQGTREGEQYF,TGTGCCAGCAGCCGACAGGGGACGCGGGAAGGCGAGCAGTACTTC
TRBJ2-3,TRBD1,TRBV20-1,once,CSAHDREEDTQYF,TGCAGTGCTCATGACAGGGAAGAGGATACGCAGTATTTT
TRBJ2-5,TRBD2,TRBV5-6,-,CASSLDRAGAFQETQYF,TGTGCCAGCAGCTTGGATAGAGCGGGAGCATTCCAAGAGACCCAGTACTTC
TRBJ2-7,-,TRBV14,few,CASSLGTGPYEQYF,TGTGCCAGCAGCCTCGGAACAGGGCCCTACGAGCAGTACTTC
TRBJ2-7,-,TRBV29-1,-,CSGSLGTSAEQYF,TGCAGCGGATCTCTTGGGACCTCTGCCGAGCAGTACTTC
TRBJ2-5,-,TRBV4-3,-,CASSQVGLSPQTAQYF,TGCGCCAGCAGCCAAGTCGGACTCTCGCCACAAACGGCCCAGTACTTC
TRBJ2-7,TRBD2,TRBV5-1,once,CASSLDAGEGYEQYF,TGCGCCAGCAGCTTGGACGCGGGAGAAGGCTACGAGCAGTACTTC
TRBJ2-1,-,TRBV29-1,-,CSVEFTYNEQFF,TGCAGCGTTGAATTCACCTACAATGAGCAGTTCTTC
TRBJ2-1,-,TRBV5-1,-,CASSPLWTSYNEQFF,TGCGCCAGCAGCCCTCTATGGACATCCTACAATGAGCAGTTCTTC
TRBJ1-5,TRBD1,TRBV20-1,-,CSAGGQGRHRQPQHF,TGCAGTGCGGGGGGACAGGGGAGGCATCGTCAGCCCCAGCATTTT
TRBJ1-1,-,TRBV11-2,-,CASSLHLQEVEAFF,TGTGCCAGCAGTTTACACCTTCAGGAGGTTGAAGCTTTCTTT
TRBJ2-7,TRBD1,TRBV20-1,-,CSFSRDRAYEQYF,TGCAGCTTTTCCCGGGACAGGGCTTACGAGCAGTACTTC
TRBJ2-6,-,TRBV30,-,CAWNRVSGANVLTF,TGTGCCTGGAACAGGGTCTCTGGGGCCAACGTCCTGACTTTC
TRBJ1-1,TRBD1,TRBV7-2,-,CASSLVTGDTEAFF,TGTGCCAGCAGCTTAGTTACAGGGGACACTGAAGCTTTCTTT
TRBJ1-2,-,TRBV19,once,CASSLGARYGYTF,TGTGCCAGTAGTTTGGGGGCTCGTTATGGCTACACCTTC